This TCR beta chain was captured in a study of blood T cell repertoires in COVID-19. V lost 0 bases to trimming and J lost 2 bases, with 5 bases between them. The CDR3 sequence is 13 residues long. CDR1 and CDR2 from the germline V gene are GTSNPN and SVGIG (reference sequence). Comment on this clone: Other nucleotide sequences from this sample produce the same CDR3.

TCRdb keeps only in-frame clones here, not all; method: immunoSEQ multiplex PCR. In the table there are more than 150,000 clones, roughly 85% of which are singletons. The chain is built from TRBV30 and TRBJ1-5; D gene unclear. The TCR sequence derives from a man in his sixties with acute or convalescent COVID-19. Sequences were obtained from peripheral blood. CDR3: CAWSVRGNQPQHF. As DNA, the CDR3 is TGTGCCTGGAGTGTACGGGGCAATCAGCCCCAGCATTTT. The full variable domain, with the rest looked up from reference TRBV30 and TRBJ1-5, is SQTIHQWPATLVQPVGSPLSLECTVEGTSNPNLYWYRQAAGRGLQLLFYSVGIGQISSEVPQNLSASRPQDRQFILSSKKLLLSDSGFYLCAWSVRGNQPQHFGDGTRLSIL.